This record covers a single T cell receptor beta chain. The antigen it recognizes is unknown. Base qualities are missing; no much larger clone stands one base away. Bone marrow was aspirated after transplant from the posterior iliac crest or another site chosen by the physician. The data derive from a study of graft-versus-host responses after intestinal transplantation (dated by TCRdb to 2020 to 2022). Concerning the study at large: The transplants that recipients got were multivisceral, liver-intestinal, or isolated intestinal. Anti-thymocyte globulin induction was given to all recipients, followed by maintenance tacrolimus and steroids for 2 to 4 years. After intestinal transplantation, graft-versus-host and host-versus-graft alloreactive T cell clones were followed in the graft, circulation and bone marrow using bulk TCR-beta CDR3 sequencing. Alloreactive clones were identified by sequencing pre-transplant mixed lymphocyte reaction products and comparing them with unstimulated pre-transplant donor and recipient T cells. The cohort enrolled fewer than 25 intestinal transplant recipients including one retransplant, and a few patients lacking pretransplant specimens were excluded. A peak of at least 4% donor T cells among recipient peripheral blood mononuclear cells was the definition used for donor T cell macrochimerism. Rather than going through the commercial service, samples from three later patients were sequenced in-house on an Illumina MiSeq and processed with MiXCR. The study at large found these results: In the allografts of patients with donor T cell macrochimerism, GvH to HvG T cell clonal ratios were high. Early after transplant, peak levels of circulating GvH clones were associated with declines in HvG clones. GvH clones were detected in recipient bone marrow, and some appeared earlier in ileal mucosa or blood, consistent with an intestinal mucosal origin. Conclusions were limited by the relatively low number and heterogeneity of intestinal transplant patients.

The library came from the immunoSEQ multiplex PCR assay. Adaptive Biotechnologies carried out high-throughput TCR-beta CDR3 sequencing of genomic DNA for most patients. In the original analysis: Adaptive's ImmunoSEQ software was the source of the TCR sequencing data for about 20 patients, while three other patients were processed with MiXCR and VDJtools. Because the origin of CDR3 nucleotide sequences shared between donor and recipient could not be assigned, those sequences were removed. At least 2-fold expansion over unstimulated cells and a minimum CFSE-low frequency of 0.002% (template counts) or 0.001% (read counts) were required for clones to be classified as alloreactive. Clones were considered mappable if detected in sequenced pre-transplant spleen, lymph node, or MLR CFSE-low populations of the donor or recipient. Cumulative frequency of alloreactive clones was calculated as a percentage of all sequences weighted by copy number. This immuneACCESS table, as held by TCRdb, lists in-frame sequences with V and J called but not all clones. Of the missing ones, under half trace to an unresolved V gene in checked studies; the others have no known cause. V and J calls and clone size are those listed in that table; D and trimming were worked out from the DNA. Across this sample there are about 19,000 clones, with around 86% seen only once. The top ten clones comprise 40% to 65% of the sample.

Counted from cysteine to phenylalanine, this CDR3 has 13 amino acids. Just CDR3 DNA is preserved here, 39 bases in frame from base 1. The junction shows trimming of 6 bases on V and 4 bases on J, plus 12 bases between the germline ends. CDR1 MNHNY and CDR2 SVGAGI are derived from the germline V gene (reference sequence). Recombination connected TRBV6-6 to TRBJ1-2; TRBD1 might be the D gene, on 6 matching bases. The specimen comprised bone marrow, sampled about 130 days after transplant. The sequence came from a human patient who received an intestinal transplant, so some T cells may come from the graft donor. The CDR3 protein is CASRVTGSYGYTF. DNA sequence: TGTGCCAGCAGGGTTACAGGGAGCTATGGCTACACCTTC.